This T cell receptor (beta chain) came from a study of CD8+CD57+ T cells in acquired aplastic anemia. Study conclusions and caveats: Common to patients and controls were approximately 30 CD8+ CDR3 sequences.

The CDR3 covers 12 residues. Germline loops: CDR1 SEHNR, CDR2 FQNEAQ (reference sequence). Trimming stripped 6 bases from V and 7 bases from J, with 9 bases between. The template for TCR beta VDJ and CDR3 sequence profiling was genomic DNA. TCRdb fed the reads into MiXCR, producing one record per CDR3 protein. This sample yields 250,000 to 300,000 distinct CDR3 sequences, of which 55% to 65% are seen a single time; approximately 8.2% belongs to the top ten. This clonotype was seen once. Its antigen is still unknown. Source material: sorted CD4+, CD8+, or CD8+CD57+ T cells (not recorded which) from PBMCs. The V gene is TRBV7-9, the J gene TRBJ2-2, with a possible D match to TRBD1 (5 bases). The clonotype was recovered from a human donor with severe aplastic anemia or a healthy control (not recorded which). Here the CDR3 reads CASRGVLGELFF. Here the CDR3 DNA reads TGTGCCAGCAGAGGGGTTCTCGGGGAGCTGTTTTTT.